Listed below are T cell receptor beta chains from one sample, sequenced in a study of technical replicates of blood from a handful of donors. The method was immunoSEQ multiplex PCR; TCRdb's version includes in-frame clones alone and lacks a portion of them. The table has approximately 75,000 clones, 95% to 98% seen once. Input material: T cells isolated from PBMCs. These receptors originate from a human donor in good health. CDR3s include the opening cysteine and the closing phenylalanine or tryptophan. A D gene is named only where the DNA matches it firmly. Where a row states a size, it is once, few, many or the class of an expanded clone; other rows omit it.

j_gene	len	d_gene	v_gene	abundance	CDR3aa	CDR3nt
TRBJ2-7	20	TRBD2	TRBV10-3	-	CAISAKGTSGRGYSTYEQYF	TGTGCCATCAGCGCCAAGGGGACTAGCGGGAGGGGATATAGCACCTACGAGCAGTACTTC
TRBJ2-7	16	TRBD1	TRBV11-3	-	CASSLEQTGGSYEQYF	TGTGCCAGCAGCCTTGAACAGACAGGGGGTTCCTACGAGCAGTACTTC
TRBJ1-4	14	-	TRBV5-6	-	CASRPRRQTEKLFF	TGTGCCAGCAGGCCTAGGAGGCAGACTGAAAAACTGTTTTTT
TRBJ1-1	11	-	TRBV19	few	CASRDTTEAFF	TGTGCCAGCAGGGATACCACTGAAGCTTTCTTT
TRBJ2-1	16	TRBD2	TRBV10-3	-	CAISESAGGTYNEQFF	TGTGCCATCAGTGAGTCCGCGGGAGGTACCTACAATGAGCAGTTCTTC
TRBJ2-5	15	-	TRBV5-5	-	CASSLVARLQETQYF	TGTGCCAGCAGCTTGGTAGCGCGATTACAAGAGACCCAGTACTTC
TRBJ1-2	11	-	TRBV20-1	-	CSASGEYGYTF	TGCAGTGCTAGCGGGGAGTATGGCTACACCTTC
TRBJ2-3	17	-	TRBV6-4	-	CASSETSLAASTDTQYF	TGTGCCAGCAGTGAAACCTCTCTAGCAGCTAGCACAGATACGCAGTATTTT
TRBJ2-7	11	TRBD2	TRBV25-1	-	CASREGNEQYF	TGTGCCAGCCGGGAGGGAAACGAGCAGTACTTC
TRBJ2-7	16	TRBD1	TRBV28	-	CASSSWTGQGLPEQYF	TGTGCCAGCAGTTCATGGACGGGACAGGGGTTGCCCGAGCAGTACTTC
TRBJ2-3	14	TRBD2	TRBV7-2	-	CASYPGGWGDTQYF	TGTGCCAGCTACCCGGGGGGGTGGGGAGATACGCAGTATTTT
TRBJ2-5	14	-	TRBV5-4	-	CASSWGREVETQYF	TGTGCCAGCAGCTGGGGCCGCGAAGTAGAGACCCAGTACTTC
TRBJ2-2	17	-	TRBV7-2	-	CASSLEAARVNTGELFF	TGTGCCAGCAGCTTAGAGGCCGCGCGGGTGAACACCGGGGAGCTGTTTTTT
TRBJ2-7	15	TRBD2	TRBV27	-	CASSQSGTSGSAQYF	TGTGCCAGCAGTCAAAGCGGGACTAGCGGTTCGGCGCAGTACTTC
TRBJ1-1	13	TRBD1	TRBV9	-	CASSDRGYTEAFF	TGTGCCAGCAGCGACAGGGGGTACACTGAAGCTTTCTTT
TRBJ2-2	13	-	TRBV11-3	-	CASNPGVTGELFF	TGTGCCAGCAACCCAGGGGTGACCGGGGAGCTGTTTTTT
TRBJ2-7	17	TRBD2	TRBV6-1	-	CASSERHGGRAGYEQYF	TGTGCCAGCAGTGAACGTCACGGCGGGAGGGCCGGTTACGAGCAGTACTTC
TRBJ2-1	20	TRBD2	TRBV9	-	CASSNPVRAGELRSYNEQFF	TGTGCCAGCAGTAACCCAGTTCGAGCGGGAGAGCTTCGTTCCTACAATGAGCAGTTCTTC
TRBJ2-1	16	TRBD1	TRBV27	-	CASSLRDRLGYNEQFF	TGTGCCAGCAGTCTCAGGGACAGGTTGGGGTACAATGAGCAGTTCTTC
TRBJ1-5	14	-	TRBV5-1	-	CASSTGGKDQPQHF	TGCGCCAGCAGTACAGGTGGTAAGGATCAGCCCCAGCATTTT
TRBJ2-7	11	-	TRBV6-6	few	CASRRRDEQYF	TGTGCCAGCAGGAGGAGGGACGAGCAGTACTTC
TRBJ2-1	14	TRBD2	TRBV6-5	-	CASRPGGAGNEQFF	TGTGCCAGCAGACCGGGGGGGGCGGGGAATGAGCAGTTCTTC
TRBJ2-7	14	TRBD2	TRBV7-8	-	CASSRAGGDYEQYF	TGTGCCAGCAGCCGAGCGGGAGGAGACTACGAGCAGTACTTC
TRBJ1-1	16	-	TRBV6-5	-	CASSYPPGQRNTEAFF	TGTGCCAGCAGTTACCCCCCGGGACAAAGGAACACTGAAGCTTTCTTT
TRBJ2-3	17	TRBD2	TRBV2	-	CASIGLAGDRATDTQYF	TGTGCCAGCATCGGACTAGCGGGAGATAGGGCCACAGATACGCAGTATTTT
TRBJ2-1	16	TRBD2	TRBV2	-	CASRAPGLAGVNEQFF	TGTGCCAGCAGGGCACCGGGACTAGCGGGAGTGAATGAGCAGTTCTTC
TRBJ2-5	16	TRBD2	TRBV30	-	CAWSAGILAGSETQYF	TGTGCCTGGAGTGCTGGTATACTAGCGGGTTCGGAGACCCAGTACTTC
TRBJ2-5	14	-	TRBV6-6	once	CASSYSRVEETQYF	TGTGCCAGCAGTTACTCGAGGGTTGAAGAGACCCAGTACTTC
TRBJ1-5	15	-	TRBV18	once	CASPPAEYSNQPQHF	TGTGCCAGCCCCCCGGCGGAATATAGCAATCAGCCCCAGCATTTT
TRBJ1-4	14	TRBD1	TRBV6-1	-	CASSWTGGSEKLFF	TGTGCCAGCAGTTGGACAGGGGGGAGTGAAAAACTGTTTTTT
TRBJ2-5	14	TRBD1	TRBV19	-	CASSERQGQETQYF	TGTGCCAGTAGTGAAAGACAGGGCCAAGAGACCCAGTACTTC
TRBJ1-1	13	-	TRBV14	-	CASSQGMWTEAFF	TGTGCCAGCAGTCAGGGAATGTGGACTGAAGCTTTCTTT
TRBJ1-4	17	TRBD1	TRBV4-1	-	CASSPSRDRGRREKLFF	TGCGCCAGCAGCCCGTCCCGGGACAGGGGGCGCCGTGAAAAACTGTTTTTT
TRBJ2-1	15	TRBD1	TRBV6-5	-	CASSYSGTGSYEQFF	TGTGCCAGCAGTTACTCCGGGACAGGGTCTTATGAGCAGTTCTTC
TRBJ2-1	21	-	TRBV21-1	-	CASSKGVSGIRGKYKNNEQFF	TGTGCCAGCAGCAAAGGGGTTAGCGGGATCAGAGGGAAATATAAAAACAATGAGCAGTTCTTC
TRBJ1-5	15	TRBD1	TRBV6-5	-	CASSYRTGMGQPQHF	TGTGCCAGCAGTTACAGGACAGGGATGGGTCAGCCCCAGCATTTT